This TCR beta chain stems from a study of T cell responses to AZD1222 COVID-19 vaccine. CDR1 and CDR2 (germline): KGHDR, SFDVKD. V was clipped by 5 bases and J by 3 bases, with 22 bases between them. The CDR3 sequence is 17 residues long. This clone was counted only a few times. The antigen is undetermined. Points from the study as a whole: AZD1222 recipients seropositive at baseline numbered only 6 or 7.

Profiling relied on immunoSEQ multiplex PCR, and the TCRdb table lists in-frame clones only, not all of them. The table has roughly 200,000 clones, about 92% seen once. The TCR comes from an adult who received the MenACWY meningococcal vaccine as a control. Here the sequenced sample was peripheral blood, taken 28 days after the second dose of the MenACWY control vaccine. The chain uses TRBV24-1 and TRBJ2-7; D is tentatively TRBD1 or TRBD2 (6 bases each). In DNA form, the CDR3 reads TGTGCCACCAGTGGGCGGGACACTCAGGGAGGCGGCTACGAGCAGTACTTC. Residues: CATSGRDTQGGGYEQYF.